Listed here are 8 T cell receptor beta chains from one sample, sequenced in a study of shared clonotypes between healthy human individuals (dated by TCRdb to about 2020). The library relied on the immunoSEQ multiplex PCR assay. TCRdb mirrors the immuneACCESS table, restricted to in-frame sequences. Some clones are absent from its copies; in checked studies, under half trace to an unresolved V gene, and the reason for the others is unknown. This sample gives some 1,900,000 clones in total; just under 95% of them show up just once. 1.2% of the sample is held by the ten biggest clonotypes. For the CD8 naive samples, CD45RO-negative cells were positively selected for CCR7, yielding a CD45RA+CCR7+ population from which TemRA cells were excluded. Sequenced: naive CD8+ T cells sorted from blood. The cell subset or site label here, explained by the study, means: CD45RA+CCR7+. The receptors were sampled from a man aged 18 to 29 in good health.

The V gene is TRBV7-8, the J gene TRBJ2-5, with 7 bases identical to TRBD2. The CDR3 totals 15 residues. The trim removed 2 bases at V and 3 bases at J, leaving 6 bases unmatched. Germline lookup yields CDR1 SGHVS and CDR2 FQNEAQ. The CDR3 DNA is TGTGCCAGCAGCTTATGGGGAGGGGATGAAGAGACCCAGTACTTC. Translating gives CASSLWGGDEETQYF.

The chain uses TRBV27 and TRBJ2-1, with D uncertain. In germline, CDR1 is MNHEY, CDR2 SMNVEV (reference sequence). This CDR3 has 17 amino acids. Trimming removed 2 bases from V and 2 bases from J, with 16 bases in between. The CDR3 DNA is TGTGCCAGCAGTTTACCACTTCCTAGGTCGGCCTACAATGAGCAGTTCTTC. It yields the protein CASSLPLPRSAYNEQFF.

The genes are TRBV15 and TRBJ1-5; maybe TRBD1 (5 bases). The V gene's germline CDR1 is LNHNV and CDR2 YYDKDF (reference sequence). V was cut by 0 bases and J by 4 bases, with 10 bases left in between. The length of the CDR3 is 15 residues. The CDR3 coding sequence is TGTGCCACCAGCAGAGATACGCGGGGGAATCAGCCCCAGCATTTT. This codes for CATSRDTRGNQPQHF.

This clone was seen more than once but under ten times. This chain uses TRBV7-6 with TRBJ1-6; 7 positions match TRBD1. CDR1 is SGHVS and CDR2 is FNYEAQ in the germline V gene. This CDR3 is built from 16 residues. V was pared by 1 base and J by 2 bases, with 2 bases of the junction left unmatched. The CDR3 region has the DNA TGTGCCAGCAGCTTAGGACAGGGAACCTATAATTCACCCCTCCACTTT. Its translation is CASSLGQGTYNSPLHF.

Here the CDR3 reads CASSTLGEKLFF. The CDR3 DNA follows: TGTGCCAGCAGCACCCTCGGCGAAAAACTGTTTTTT. The rearrangement uses TRBV7-6 and TRBJ1-4, with no clear D. Germline assignment: CDR1 SGHVS and CDR2 FNYEAQ. The V end lost 5 bases, the J end lost 8 bases, and 9 bases lay between the germline ends. CDR3 length: 12 amino acids. Drawing the rest from reference TRBV7-6 and TRBJ1-4, the complete variable domain is GAGVSQSPRYKVTKRGQDVALRCDPISGHVSLYWYRQALGQGPEFLTYFNYEAQQDKSGLPNDRFSAERPEGSISTLTIQRTEQRDSAMYRCASSTLGEKLFFGSGTQLSVL.

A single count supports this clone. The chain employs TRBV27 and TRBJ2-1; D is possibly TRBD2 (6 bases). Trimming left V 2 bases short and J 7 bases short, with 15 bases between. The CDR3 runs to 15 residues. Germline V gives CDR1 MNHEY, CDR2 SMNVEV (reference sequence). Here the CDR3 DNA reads TGTGCCAGCAGTTTAATGCGGGGTGCGGGGAATGAGCAGTTCTTC. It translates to CASSLMRGAGNEQFF.

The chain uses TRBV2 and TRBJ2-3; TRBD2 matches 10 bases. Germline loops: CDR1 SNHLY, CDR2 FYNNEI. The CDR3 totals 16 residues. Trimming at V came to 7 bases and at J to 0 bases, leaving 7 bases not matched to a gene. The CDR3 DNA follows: TGTGCCAGCATGGGGAGCGGGGGGGATAGCACAGATACGCAGTATTTT. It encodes CASMGSGGDSTDTQYF.

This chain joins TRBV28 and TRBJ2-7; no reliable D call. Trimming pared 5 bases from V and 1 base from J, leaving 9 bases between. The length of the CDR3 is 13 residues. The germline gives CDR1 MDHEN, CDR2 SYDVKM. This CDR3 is CASSAVESYEQYF. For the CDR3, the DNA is TGTGCCAGCAGTGCAGTGGAGTCCTACGAGCAGTACTTC.